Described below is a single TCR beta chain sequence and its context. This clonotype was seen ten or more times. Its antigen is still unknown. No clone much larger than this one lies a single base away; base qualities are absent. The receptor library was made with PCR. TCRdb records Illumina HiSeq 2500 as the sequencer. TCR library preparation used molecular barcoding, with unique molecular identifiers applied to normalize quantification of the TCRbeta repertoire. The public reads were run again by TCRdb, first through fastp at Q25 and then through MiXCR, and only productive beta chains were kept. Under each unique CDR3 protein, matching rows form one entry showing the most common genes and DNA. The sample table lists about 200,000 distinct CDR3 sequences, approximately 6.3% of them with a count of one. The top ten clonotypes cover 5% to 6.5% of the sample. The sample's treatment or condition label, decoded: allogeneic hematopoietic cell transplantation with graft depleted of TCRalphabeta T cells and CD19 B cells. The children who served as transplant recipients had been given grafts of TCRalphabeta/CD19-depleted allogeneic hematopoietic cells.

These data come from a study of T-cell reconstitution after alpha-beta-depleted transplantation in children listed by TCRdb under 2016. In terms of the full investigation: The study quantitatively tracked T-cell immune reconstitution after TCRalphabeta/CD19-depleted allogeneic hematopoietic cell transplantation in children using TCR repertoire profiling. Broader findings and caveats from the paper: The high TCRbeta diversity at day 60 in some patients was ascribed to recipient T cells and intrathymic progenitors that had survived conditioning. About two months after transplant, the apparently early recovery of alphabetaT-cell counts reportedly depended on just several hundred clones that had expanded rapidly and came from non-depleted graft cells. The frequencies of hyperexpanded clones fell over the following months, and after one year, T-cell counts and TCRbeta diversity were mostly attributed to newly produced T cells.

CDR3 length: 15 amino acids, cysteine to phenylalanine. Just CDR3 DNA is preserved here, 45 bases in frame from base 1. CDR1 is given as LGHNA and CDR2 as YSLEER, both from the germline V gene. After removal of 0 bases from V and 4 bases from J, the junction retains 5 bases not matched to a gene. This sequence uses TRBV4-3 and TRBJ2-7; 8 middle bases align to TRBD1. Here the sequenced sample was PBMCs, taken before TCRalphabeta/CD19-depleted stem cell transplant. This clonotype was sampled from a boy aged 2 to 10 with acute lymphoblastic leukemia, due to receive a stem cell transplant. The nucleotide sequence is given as TGCGCCAGCAGCCAAGAGCGGACAGGGATGTACGAGCAGTACTTC. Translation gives CASSQERTGMYEQYF.